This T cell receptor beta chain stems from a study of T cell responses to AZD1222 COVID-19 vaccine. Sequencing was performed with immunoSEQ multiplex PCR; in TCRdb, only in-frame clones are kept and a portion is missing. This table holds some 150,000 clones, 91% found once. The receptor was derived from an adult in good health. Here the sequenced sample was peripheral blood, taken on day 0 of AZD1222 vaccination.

This CDR3 is CASSLQGGEQYF. The DNA for the CDR3 is TGTGCCAGCAGCCTACAGGGTGGCGAGCAGTACTTC. J is TRBJ2-7 and V is TRBV9, with a possible D match to TRBD1 (6 bases). Germline V gene lookup returns CDR1 SGDLS and CDR2 YYNGEE. The CDR3 covers 12 residues. Trimming left V 4 bases short and J 6 bases short, with 11 bases between. The full variable domain, completed using reference TRBV9 and TRBJ2-7, is DSGVTQTPKHLITATGQRVTLRCSPRSGDLSVYWYQQSLDQGLQFLIQYYNGEERAKGNILERFSAQQFPDLHSELNLSSLELGDSALYFCASSLQGGEQYFGPGTRLTVT.